This T cell receptor (beta chain) came from a study of neurological immune-mediated disorders. Study-level information: Secondary progressive cases numbered 3 among the approximately 34 multiple sclerosis patients, while the other 31 were relapsing-remitting.

Many counts were recorded for this clonotype. Its antigen is undetermined. In germline, CDR1 is LGHNA, CDR2 YNFKEQ. With V trimmed by 4 bases and J by 3 bases, 4 bases remained unmatched. The CDR3 spans 16 residues. TCRdb ran MiXCR on the 5' RACE reads and lists one entry per CDR3 protein. The sample holds about 59,000 distinct CDR3 sequences; 3.5% to 4.5% are singletons and the top ten take roughly 2.2%. Study results and caveats: Phylogenetic grouping assigned the repertoires of 18 of 34 multiple sclerosis patients to a single related-CDR3 cluster, which may represent a signature. The expanded clones of different subjects shared no CDR3 amino acid sequences (suggesting private repertoires in all groups).

This sequence was found in a woman in her forties or fifties with multiple sclerosis. Sequenced: PBMCs. V gene TRBV4-2 combines with J gene TRBJ2-1; 12 bases align to TRBD2. CDR3 sequence: CASSPSGRARYNEQFF. In nucleotides, the CDR3 is TGTGCCAGCAGCCCTAGCGGGAGGGCCCGCTACAATGAGCAGTTCTTC.